Detailed here is one T cell receptor (beta chain). This sample is part of a study of blood T cell repertoires in COVID-19. Study background: Specimens from acute and convalescent COVID-19 originated in the United States, Italy and Spain. T cells, B-cell-depleted T cells, or PBMCs provided the cDNA or gDNA that served as material.

Authors' methods: From reference gene primer amplification, estimates of nucleated cell counts were derived. The method was immunoSEQ multiplex PCR; TCRdb's version includes in-frame clones alone and lacks a portion of them. The D gene and trimming were derived from the DNA, and the V and J assignments and clone size from that table. The repertoire has 45,000 to 50,000 clones, under 85% of them found once; the top ten carry roughly 8.2%. The receptor was derived from a man at least 80 years old in a cohort sampled during active COVID-19. Sequencing was carried out using peripheral blood.

The CDR3 region is CASSRYQETQYF. CDR3 nucleotide sequence: TGTGCCAGCAGCCGGTACCAAGAGACCCAGTACTTC. The chain couples TRBV7-2 to TRBJ2-5; D unresolved. CDR3 length: 12 amino acids. The germline gives CDR1 SGHTA, CDR2 FQGNSA. V lost 5 bases to trimming and J lost 0 bases, with 4 bases between them.